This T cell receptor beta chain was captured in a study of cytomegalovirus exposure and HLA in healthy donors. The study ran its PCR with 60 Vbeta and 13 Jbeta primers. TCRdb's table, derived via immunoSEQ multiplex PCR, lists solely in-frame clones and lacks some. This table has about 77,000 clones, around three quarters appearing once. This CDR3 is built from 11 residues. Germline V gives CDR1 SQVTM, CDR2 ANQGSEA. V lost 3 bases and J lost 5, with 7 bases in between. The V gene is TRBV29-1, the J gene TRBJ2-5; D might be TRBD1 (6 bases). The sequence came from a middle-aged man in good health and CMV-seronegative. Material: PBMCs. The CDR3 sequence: CSVDQGETQYF. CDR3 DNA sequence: TGCAGCGTTGACCAGGGGGAGACCCAGTACTTC.